Following are 8 T cell receptor beta chains from one sample sequenced in a study of blood T cells in healthy people across ages. For the second PCR, which ran for 7 to 11 cycles, a sample-barcoded 5' primer and a J-beta primer mix were used. TCRdb re-analysed the 5' RACE reads in MiXCR, keeping a single row per CDR3 protein. The sample includes around 870,000 distinct CDR3 sequences, around 30% of them seen just once. The sequenced material came from blood. These receptors were taken from a woman older than 75 in good health.

This clonotype showed up just a few times. The CDR3 sequence: CSARIGALNTEAFF. CDR3 sequence (DNA): TGCAGTGCTAGGATAGGGGCCCTGAACACTGAAGCTTTCTTT. The chain combines TRBV20-1 with TRBJ1-1, with D possibly matching TRBD1 (5 bases). There are 14 residues in the CDR3. V gave up 3 bases and J gave up 0 bases, with 11 bases separating them. Germline V CDR1 and CDR2: DFQATT, SNEGSKA (reference sequence).

This chain connects TRBV5-5 to TRBJ2-1, with 12 bases matching TRBD1. This CDR3 comprises 15 residues. V lost 7 bases to trimming and J lost 8 bases; unmatched junction nucleotides: 10. Germline V gives CDR1 SGHKS, CDR2 YYEKEE (reference sequence). The chain's CDR3 is CASAGTGGPGYEQFF. In nucleotides, the CDR3 is TGTGCCAGCGCCGGGACAGGGGGCCCTGGCTATGAGCAGTTCTTC.

This clonotype was counted at least ten times. The genes are TRBV15 and TRBJ2-5; D uncertain. The CDR3 has 15 amino acids. V lost 0 bases to trimming and J lost 4 bases, with 12 bases between them. Germline V lookup: CDR1 LNHNV, CDR2 YYDKDF (reference sequence). The CDR3, as DNA: TGTGCCACCAGCAGAGATAGGGTCAGTAGAGAGACCCAGTACTTC. Residues: CATSRDRVSRETQYF.

This clonotype has more than one count but fewer than ten. This sequence may be a read error, since a much larger clone differs from it by one base. The chain employs TRBV7-2 and TRBJ2-1; 9 positions match TRBD1. CDR3 length: 16 amino acids. Germline-derived CDR1 and CDR2 are SGHTA and FQGNSA. Here the CDR3 reads CASSLAGGTGTNERFF. CDR3 nucleotide sequence: TGTGCCAGCAGCTTAGCGGGTGGGACAGGGACGAATGAGCGGTTCTTC.

This clonotype was counted a few times. The rearrangement joins TRBV7-9 to TRBJ1-2; D possibly corresponds to TRBD1 (5 bases). The CDR3 loop spans 15 amino acids. Looked up from germline, CDR1 is SEHNR and CDR2 is FQNEAQ (reference sequence). The germline V and J ends were trimmed by 3 bases and 0 bases, with 11 bases remaining between them. The CDR3, as DNA: TGTGCCAGCAGCTTGGGGACGGTTACTAACTATGGCTACACCTTC. Amino acid sequence: CASSLGTVTNYGYTF.

This clonotype came up many times. V gene TRBV12-3 or TRBV12-4 combines with J gene TRBJ2-1; 10 bases are a match to TRBD1. The V and J ends lost 6 bases and 6 bases, in that order; junction bases with no gene match: 8. The CDR3 runs 15 residues. This chain's CDR3 is CASRPPGQGGNEQFF. The DNA of the CDR3 is TGTGCCAGCAGACCCCCTGGACAGGGGGGCAATGAGCAGTTCTTC.

This clonotype was seen at least ten times. This chain joins TRBV6-5 and TRBJ1-5; tentative D call: TRBD1 (5 bases). Germline assignment: CDR1 MNHEY and CDR2 SVGAGI. V lost 0 bases, J lost 5 bases, and 8 bases lay in between. CDR3 length equals 14 residues. The CDR3: CASSYSVGDQPQHF. CDR3 coding DNA: TGTGCCAGCAGTTACTCAGTAGGGGATCAGCCCCAGCATTTT.

This clonotype was detected a few times. This rearrangement joins TRBV19 to TRBJ2-1, with 9 bases that match TRBD1. CDR1 and CDR2 from the germline V gene are LNHDA and SQIVND (reference sequence). The V segment lost 1 base and the J segment 9 bases; nucleotides outside the gene matches: 7. The CDR3 runs to 15 residues. DNA of the CDR3: TGTGCCAGTAGTATAGTTGGGACAGGGTCGGGTGAGCAGTTCTTC. Translating gives CASSIVGTGSGEQFF.